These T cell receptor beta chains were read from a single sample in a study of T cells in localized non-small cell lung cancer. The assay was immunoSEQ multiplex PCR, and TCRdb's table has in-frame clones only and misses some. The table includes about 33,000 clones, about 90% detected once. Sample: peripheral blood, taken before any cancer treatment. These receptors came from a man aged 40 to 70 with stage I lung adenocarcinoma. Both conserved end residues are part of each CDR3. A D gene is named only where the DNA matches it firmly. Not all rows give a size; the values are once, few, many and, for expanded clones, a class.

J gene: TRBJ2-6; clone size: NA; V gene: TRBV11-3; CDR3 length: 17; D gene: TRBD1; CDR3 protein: CASSSRSGGSGANVLTF; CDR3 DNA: TGTGCCAGCAGCTCTCGTTCAGGGGGTTCTGGGGCCAACGTCCTGACTTTC
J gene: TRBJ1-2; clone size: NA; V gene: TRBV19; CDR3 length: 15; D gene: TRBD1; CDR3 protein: CASSIVGRGLDGYTF; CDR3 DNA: TGTGCCAGTAGTATAGTTGGCAGGGGGCTTGATGGCTACACCTTC
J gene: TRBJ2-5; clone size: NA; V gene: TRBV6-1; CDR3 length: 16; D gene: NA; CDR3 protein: CASSEAQSQPGETQYF; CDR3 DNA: TGTGCCAGCAGTGAAGCGCAGTCCCAGCCGGGGGAGACCCAGTACTTC
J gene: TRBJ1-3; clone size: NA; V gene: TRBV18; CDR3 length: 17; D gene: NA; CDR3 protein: CASSSGGPGVSFHTIYF; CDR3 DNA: TGTGCCAGCTCATCTGGGGGGCCAGGCGTTTCTTTCCATACCATATATTTT
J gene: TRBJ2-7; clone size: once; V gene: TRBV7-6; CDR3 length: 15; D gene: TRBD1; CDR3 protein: CASSLAGTGGNEQYF; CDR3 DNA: TGTGCCAGCAGCTTAGCCGGGACAGGGGGCAACGAGCAGTACTTC
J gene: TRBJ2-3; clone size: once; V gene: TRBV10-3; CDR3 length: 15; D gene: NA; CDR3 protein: CAISESWTGTDTQYF; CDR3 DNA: TGTGCCATCAGCGAGTCTTGGACAGGCACAGATACGCAGTATTTT
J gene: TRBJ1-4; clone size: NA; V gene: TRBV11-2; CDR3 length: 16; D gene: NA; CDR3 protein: CASSARPGATNEKLFF; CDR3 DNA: TGTGCCAGCAGCGCAAGACCAGGTGCAACTAATGAAAAACTGTTTTTT
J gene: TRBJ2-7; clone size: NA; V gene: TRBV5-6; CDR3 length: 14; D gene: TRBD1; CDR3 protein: CASSAQGVEYEQYF; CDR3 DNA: TGTGCCAGCAGCGCCCAGGGGGTGGAGTACGAGCAGTACTTC
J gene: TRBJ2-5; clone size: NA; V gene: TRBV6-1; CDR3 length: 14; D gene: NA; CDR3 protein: CASSPLGTLETQYF; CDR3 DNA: TGTGCCAGCAGTCCGCTCGGGACTCTAGAGACCCAGTACTTC
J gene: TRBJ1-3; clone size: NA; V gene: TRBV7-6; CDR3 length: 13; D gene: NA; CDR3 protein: CASSLERGNTIYF; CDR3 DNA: TGTGCCAGCAGCTTGGAACGTGGAAACACCATATATTTT
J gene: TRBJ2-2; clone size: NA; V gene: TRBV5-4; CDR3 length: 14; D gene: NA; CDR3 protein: CASKRDMNTGELFF; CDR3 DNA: TGTGCCAGCAAACGGGATATGAACACCGGGGAGCTGTTTTTT
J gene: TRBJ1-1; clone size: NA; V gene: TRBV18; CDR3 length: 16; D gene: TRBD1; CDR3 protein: CASSLRDRGMNTEAFF; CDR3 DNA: TGTGCCAGCTCGCTCCGGGACAGGGGAATGAACACTGAAGCTTTCTTT
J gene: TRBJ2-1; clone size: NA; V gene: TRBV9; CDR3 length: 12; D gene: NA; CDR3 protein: CASSVSSREQFF; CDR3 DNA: TGTGCCAGCAGCGTATCTTCCCGTGAGCAGTTCTTC
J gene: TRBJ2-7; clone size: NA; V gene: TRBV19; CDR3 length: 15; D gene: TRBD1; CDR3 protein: CASSIEGQGAFEQYF; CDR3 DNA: TGTGCCAGTAGTATCGAGGGACAGGGGGCGTTCGAGCAGTACTTC
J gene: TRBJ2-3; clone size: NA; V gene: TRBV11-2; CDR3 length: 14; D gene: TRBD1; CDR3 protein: CASSSGQVKDTQYF; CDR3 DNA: TGTGCCAGCAGCTCCGGACAGGTCAAAGATACGCAGTATTTT
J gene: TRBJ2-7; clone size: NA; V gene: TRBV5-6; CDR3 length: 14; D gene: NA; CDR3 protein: CASSLGSGVDEQYF; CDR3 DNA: TGTGCCAGCAGCTTGGGATCAGGGGTCGACGAGCAGTACTTC
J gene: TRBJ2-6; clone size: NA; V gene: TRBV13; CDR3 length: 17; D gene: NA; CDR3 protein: CASSLGRGLSGANVLTF; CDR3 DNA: TGTGCCAGCAGCTTGGGCAGGGGATTATCTGGGGCCAACGTCCTGACTTTC
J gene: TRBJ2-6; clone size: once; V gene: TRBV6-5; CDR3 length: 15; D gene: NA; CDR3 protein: CASSPTYSGANVLTF; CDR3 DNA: TGTGCCAGCAGCCCAACATATTCCGGGGCCAACGTCCTGACTTTC
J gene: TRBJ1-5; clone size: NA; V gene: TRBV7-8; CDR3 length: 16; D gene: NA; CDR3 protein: CASSLVRGQRNQPQHF; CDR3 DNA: TGTGCCAGCAGCTTAGTGAGAGGGCAACGCAATCAGCCCCAGCATTTT
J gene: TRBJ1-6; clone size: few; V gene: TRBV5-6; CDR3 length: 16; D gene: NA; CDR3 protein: CASSNTESSYNSPLHF; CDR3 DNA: TGTGCCAGCAGTAATACCGAGAGCTCCTATAATTCACCCCTCCACTTT
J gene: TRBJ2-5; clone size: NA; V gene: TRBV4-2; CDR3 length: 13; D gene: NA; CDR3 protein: CASSQNHQETQYF; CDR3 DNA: TGTGCCAGCAGCCAAAACCATCAAGAGACCCAGTACTTC
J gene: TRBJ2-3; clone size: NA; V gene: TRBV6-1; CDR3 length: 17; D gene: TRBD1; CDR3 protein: CASSEAIGQGNADTQYF; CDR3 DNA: TGTGCCAGCAGTGAAGCGATCGGACAGGGGAACGCAGATACGCAGTATTTT
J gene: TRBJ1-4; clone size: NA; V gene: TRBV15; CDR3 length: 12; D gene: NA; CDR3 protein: CATRQDHEKLFF; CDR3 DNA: TGTGCCACCAGACAGGATCACGAAAAACTGTTTTTT
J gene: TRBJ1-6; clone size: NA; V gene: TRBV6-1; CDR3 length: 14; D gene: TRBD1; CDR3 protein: CASSATGSNSPLHF; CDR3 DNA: TGTGCCAGCAGTGCGACAGGGTCAAATTCACCCCTCCACTTT
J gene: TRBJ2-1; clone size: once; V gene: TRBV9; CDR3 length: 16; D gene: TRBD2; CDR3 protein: CASSVPIAGSYNEQFF; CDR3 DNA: TGTGCCAGCAGCGTCCCTATAGCGGGGAGTTACAATGAGCAGTTCTTC
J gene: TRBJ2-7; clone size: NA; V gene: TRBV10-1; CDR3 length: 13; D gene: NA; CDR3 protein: CASSDPIGYEQYF; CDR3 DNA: TGCGCCAGCAGTGATCCGATCGGCTACGAGCAGTACTTC